The T cell receptor beta chain under discussion was sequenced for a study of T cell clonality in common variable immunodeficiency. Details on this clone: The read finishes 3 residues shy of the CDR3 end, and the germline J gene is used to complete it.

J was trimmed by 6 bases and V by 7 bases; bases with no gene match: 5. The CDR3 is 14 residues long. CDR1 and CDR2 from the germline V gene are SNHLY and FYNNEI. Assay: immunoSEQ multiplex PCR; the TCRdb copy retains only in-frame clones and omits some. The sample contains approximately 46,000 clones, none occurring once; roughly 6% lies in the top ten. The sequenced material came from peripheral blood mononuclear cells. The V gene is TRBV2, the J gene TRBJ2-2; 10 positions match TRBD1. The clonotype originates from a person aged 18 to 75 in good health. Incomplete CDR3 DNA: TGTGCCAGCACCGACAGGGGGCGCGCCGGGGAG. Translating it yields CASTDRGRAGE. In full, the CDR3 is CASTDRGRAGELFF.